These 16 T cell receptor beta chains came from one sample sequenced in a study of OX40 agonist ivuxolimab in advanced cancers. TCRdb keeps only in-frame clones here, not all; method: immunoSEQ multiplex PCR. The data hold fewer than 90,000 clones, with 89% observed a single time. Sequenced here: CD4+ or CD8+ T cells sorted from blood, sampled in a trial of the OX40 agonist ivuxolimab. Source of these receptors: an adult with an advanced solid tumor such as melanoma, head and neck, liver or kidney cancer.

V is TRBV27 and J is TRBJ1-2, with D perhaps matching TRBD1 (6 bases). Germline assignment: CDR1 MNHEY and CDR2 SMNVEV (reference sequence). The V end was cut by 11 bases, the J end by 4 bases, with 14 bases between. This CDR3 region has 12 residues. CDR3 bases: TGTGCCGCGGGGGCTGGGGTCTATGGCTACACCTTC. Protein sequence: CAAGAGVYGYTF.

The V and J genes are TRBV9 and TRBJ2-2; D is ambiguous. The ends were cut back, 4 bases at V and 0 bases at J, with 10 bases in the middle. The CDR3 loop spans 15 amino acids. Germline V gene lookup returns CDR1 SGDLS and CDR2 YYNGEE. The CDR3 sequence is CASSPRTANTGELFF. CDR3 bases: TGTGCCAGCAGCCCCCGGACCGCGAACACCGGGGAGCTGTTTTTT.

The chain uses TRBV25-1 and TRBJ2-4, with D possibly being TRBD2 (5 bases). Trimming shortened V by 5 bases and J by 7 bases, and 18 bases separated the two germline ends. Per germline, CDR1 MGHDK and CDR2 SYGVNS. The CDR3 runs to 15 residues. The CDR3 region has the DNA TGTGCCAGCAGTTCACCTGGCGGGCGAGGTAACATTCAGTACTTC. It codes for CASSSPGGRGNIQYF. The full variable domain, completed using reference TRBV25-1 and TRBJ2-4, is EADIYQTPRYLVIGTGKKITLECSQTMGHDKMYWYQQDPGMELHLIHYSYGVNSTEKGDLSSESTVSRIRTEHFPLTLESARPSHTSQYLCASSSPGGRGNIQYFGAGTRLSVL.

This clone has only one observation. The CDR3 DNA follows: TGTGCCAGCAGCTTGTCCCAGGGACACGGGGAGCTGTTTTTT. It specifies CASSLSQGHGELFF. This sequence joins TRBV5-4 and TRBJ2-2, with a possible D match to TRBD1 (6 bases). V lost 1 base to trimming and J lost 7 bases, with 11 bases between them. The CDR3 extends over 14 amino acids. CDR1 is SGHNT, CDR2 YYREEE, per germline (reference sequence).

A single count supports this clone. V and J are TRBV28 and TRBJ2-7; TRBD1 aligns across 9 bases. The J segment lost 3 bases and the V segment lost 6 bases, leaving 12 bases of the junction unmatched. CDR3 length: 16 amino acids. Germline CDR1 MDHEN, CDR2 SYDVKM. In DNA form, the CDR3 reads TGTGCCAGCAGAACACACCCCGGGACAGGGAACTACGAGCAGTACTTC. This sequence encodes CASRTHPGTGNYEQYF.

This clone was seen just once. This sequence joins TRBV30 and TRBJ2-7, with D possibly matching TRBD1 (6 bases). CDR1 and CDR2 (germline): GTSNPN, SVGIG (reference sequence). V was pared by 5 bases and J by 5 bases, with 19 bases between. This CDR3 contains 14 residues. CDR3 region: CAWGKQGMLDEQYF. CDR3 in DNA: TGTGCCTGGGGAAAACAGGGCATGCTCGACGAGCAGTACTTC.

The chain employs TRBV18 and TRBJ2-7, with 12 bases lining up with TRBD1. This CDR3 comprises 15 residues. The junction had 7 bases not matched to a gene; V was cut back by 3 bases and J by 7 bases. Germline V lookup: CDR1 KGHSH, CDR2 LQKENI. CDR3 DNA: TGTGCCAGCTCACCTTTGGGACAGGGGGCTGTGGAGCAGTACGTC. Protein sequence: CASSPLGQGAVEQYV.

The rearrangement joins TRBV5-1 to TRBJ2-3; TRBD1 matches at 10 bases. V gave up 2 bases and J gave up 1 base; unmatched junction bases: 4. The CDR3 length is 16 residues. Germline V gives CDR1 SGHRS, CDR2 YFSETQ. In nucleotides, the CDR3 is TGCGCCAGCAGCTTACCCGGGACAGGGGGCACAGATACGCAGTATTTT. Protein: CASSLPGTGGTDTQYF.

V and J are TRBV10-3 and TRBJ2-2; 9 bases match TRBD1. The CDR3 runs to 15 residues. Trimming at V came to 4 bases and at J to 5 bases, leaving 5 bases not matched to a gene. The germline V gene has CDR1 ENHRY and CDR2 SYGVKD. CDR3 sequence reads: CAISGTGVGTGELFF. In DNA, the CDR3 is TGTGCCATCAGTGGGACAGGGGTAGGAACCGGGGAGCTGTTTTTT.

This rearrangement joins TRBV11-2 to TRBJ1-6; no clear D. The V end was cut by 1 base, the J end by 9 bases, with 16 bases between. CDR3 length: 16 amino acids. Germline V gives CDR1 SGHAT, CDR2 FQNNGV. In DNA form, the CDR3 reads TGTGCCAGCAGCTTAGTCCGGGCCACTCAGAGTTCACCCCTCCACTTT. Its translation: CASSLVRATQSSPLHF.

J is TRBJ2-1 and V is TRBV11-3; 7 positions match TRBD2. The CDR3 has 14 residues. With V trimmed by 4 bases and J by 9 bases, 9 bases remained unmatched. CDR1 SGHNT and CDR2 YENEEA come from the germline V gene. The CDR3 is CASSWGGSAAEQFF. CDR3 nucleotide sequence: TGTGCCAGCAGCTGGGGGGGTTCTGCGGCTGAGCAGTTCTTC.

With regard to this clone: At the DNA level, this CDR3 is encoded by other sequences in the same sample as well. The CDR3 region is CASSEGRGNTEAFF. The CDR3 coding sequence is TGTGCCAGCAGTGAGGGGAGGGGGAACACTGAAGCTTTCTTT. The chain employs TRBV2 and TRBJ1-1; D is perhaps TRBD1 (5 bases). The V end was cut by 3 bases, the J end by 1 base, with 9 bases between. CDR1 is SNHLY and CDR2 is FYNNEI in the germline V gene. The CDR3 is 14 residues long.

To note about this clone: Sequence at one end of the junction differs from germline and may be a read error. The CDR3 nucleotides read TGTGCTAGCAGCGAAAGCGGTGGGACCCAGTACTTC. Its translation: CASSESGGTQYF. The chain recombines TRBV7-7 with TRBJ2-5, with a tentative D call TRBD2 (5 bases). The germline V gene has CDR1 SSHAT and CDR2 FNYEAQ (reference sequence). The CDR3 length is 12 residues.

This chain's CDR3 is CASSSGTGGAYSPLHF. For the CDR3, the DNA is TGTGCCAGCAGCTCAGGGACAGGGGGCGCGTATTCACCCCTCCACTTT. This chain connects TRBV5-6 to TRBJ1-6, with 12 bases that match TRBD1. The germline CDR1 and CDR2 sequences are SGHDT and YYEEEE. CDR3 length: 16 amino acids. Trimming cost V 3 bases and J 8 bases; bases outside gene matches: 6.

This chain connects TRBV7-2 to TRBJ1-2; D gene uncertain. Germline loops: CDR1 SGHTA, CDR2 FQGNSA. Trimming took off 0 bases at V and 4 bases at J, with 15 bases between the two ends. The CDR3 covers 16 residues. In nucleotides, the CDR3 is TGTGCCAGCAGCTTAGCTCCGGGTATGGGCCCCTATGGCTACACCTTC. Translation: CASSLAPGMGPYGYTF.

The genes are TRBV7-9 and TRBJ1-4; D ambiguous. Trimming removed 6 bases from V and 8 bases from J, with 19 bases in between. Germline V gives CDR1 SEHNR, CDR2 FQNEAQ (reference sequence). The CDR3 sequence is 15 residues long. In DNA, the CDR3 is TGTGCCAGCAGTGTGGCCGGGCCAAGGGTGGAAAAACTGTTTTTT. Translating gives CASSVAGPRVEKLFF.